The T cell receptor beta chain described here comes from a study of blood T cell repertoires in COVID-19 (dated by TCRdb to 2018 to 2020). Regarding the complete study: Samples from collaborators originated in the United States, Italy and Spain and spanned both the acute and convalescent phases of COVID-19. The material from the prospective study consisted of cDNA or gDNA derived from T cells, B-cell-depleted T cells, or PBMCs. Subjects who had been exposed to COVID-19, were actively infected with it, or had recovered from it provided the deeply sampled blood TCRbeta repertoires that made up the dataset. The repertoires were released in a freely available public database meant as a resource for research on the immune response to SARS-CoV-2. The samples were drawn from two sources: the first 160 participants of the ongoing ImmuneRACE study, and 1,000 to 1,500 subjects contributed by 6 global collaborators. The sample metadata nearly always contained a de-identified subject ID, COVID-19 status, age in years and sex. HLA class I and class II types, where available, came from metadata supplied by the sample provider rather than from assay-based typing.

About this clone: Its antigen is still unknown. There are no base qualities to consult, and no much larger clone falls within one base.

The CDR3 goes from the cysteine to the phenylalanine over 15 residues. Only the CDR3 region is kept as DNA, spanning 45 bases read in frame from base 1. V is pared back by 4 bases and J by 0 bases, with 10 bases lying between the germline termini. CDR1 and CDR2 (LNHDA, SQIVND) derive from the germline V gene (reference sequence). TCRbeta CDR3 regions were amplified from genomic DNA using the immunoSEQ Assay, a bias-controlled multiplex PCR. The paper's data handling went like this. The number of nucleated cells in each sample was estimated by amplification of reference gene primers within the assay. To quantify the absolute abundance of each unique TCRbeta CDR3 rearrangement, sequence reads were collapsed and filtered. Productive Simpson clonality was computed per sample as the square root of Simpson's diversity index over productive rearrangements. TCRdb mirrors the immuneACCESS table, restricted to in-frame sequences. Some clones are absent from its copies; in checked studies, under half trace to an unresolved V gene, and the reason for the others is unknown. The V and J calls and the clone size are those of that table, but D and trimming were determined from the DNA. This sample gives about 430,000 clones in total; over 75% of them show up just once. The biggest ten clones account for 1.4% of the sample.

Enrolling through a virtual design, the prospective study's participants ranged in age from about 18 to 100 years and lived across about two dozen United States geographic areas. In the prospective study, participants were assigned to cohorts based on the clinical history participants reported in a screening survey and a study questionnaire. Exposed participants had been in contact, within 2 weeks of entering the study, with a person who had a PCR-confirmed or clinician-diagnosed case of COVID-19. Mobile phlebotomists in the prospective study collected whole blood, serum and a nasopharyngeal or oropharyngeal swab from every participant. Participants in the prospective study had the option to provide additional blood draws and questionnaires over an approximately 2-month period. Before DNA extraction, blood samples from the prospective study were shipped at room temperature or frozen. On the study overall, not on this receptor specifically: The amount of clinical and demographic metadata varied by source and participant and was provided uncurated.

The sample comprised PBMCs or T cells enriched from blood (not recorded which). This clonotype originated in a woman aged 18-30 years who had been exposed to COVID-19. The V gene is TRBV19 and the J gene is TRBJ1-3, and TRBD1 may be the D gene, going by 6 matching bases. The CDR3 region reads CASSTTGSSGNTIYF. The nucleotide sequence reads TGTGCCAGTAGTACTACAGGGAGCTCTGGAAACACCATATATTTT.